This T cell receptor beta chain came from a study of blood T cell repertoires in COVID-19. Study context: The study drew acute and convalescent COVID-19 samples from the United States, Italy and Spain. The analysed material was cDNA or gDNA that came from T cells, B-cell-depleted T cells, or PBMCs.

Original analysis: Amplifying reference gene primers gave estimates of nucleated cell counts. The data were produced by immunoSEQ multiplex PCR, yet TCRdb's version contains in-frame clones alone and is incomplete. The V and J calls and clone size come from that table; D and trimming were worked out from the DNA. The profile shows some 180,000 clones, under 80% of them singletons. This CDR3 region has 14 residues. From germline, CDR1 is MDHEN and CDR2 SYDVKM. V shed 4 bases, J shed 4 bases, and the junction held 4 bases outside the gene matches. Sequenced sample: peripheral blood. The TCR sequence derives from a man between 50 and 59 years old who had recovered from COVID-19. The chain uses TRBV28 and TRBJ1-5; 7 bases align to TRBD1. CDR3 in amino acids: CASSSGQQNQPQHF. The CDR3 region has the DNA TGTGCCAGCAGTTCGGGACAGCAAAATCAGCCCCAGCATTTT.